This T cell receptor beta chain is drawn from a study of blood T cell repertoires in COVID-19. Study at large: Sample material is recorded as cDNA or gDNA derived from T cells, B-cell-depleted T cells, or PBMCs.

Repertoires were generated with immunoSEQ multiplex PCR, while TCRdb's copy carries only in-frame clones and drops some. The sample has 200,000 to 250,000 clones; 85% to 90% are singletons. The CDR3 runs 13 residues. V shed 6 bases, J shed 7 bases, and the junction held 5 bases outside the gene matches. Germline CDR1 is MDHEN and CDR2 is SYDVKM. Those enrolled in Seattle joined during active infection and were followed longitudinally afterward. This receptor was obtained from a woman in her fifties or sixties with COVID-19, enrolled during active disease. The J gene is TRBJ1-3, the V gene TRBV28; the match to TRBD1 covers 8 bases. The sequenced sample consisted of peripheral blood. In nucleotides, the CDR3 is TGTGCCAGCAGACGACAGGGGAGGAACACCATATATTTT. Amino acid sequence: CASRRQGRNTIYF.